The rows below give T cell receptor beta chains drawn from one sample of a study of blood T cells in healthy people across ages. TCRdb independently ran MiXCR on the 5' RACE reads; one entry per CDR3 protein. The sample yields 800,000 or so distinct CDR3 sequences, roughly 60% seen once. Sequencing used blood. These receptors were obtained from a young man in good health. CDR3s include the opening cysteine and the closing phenylalanine or tryptophan. A D gene is named only where the DNA matches it firmly. Clone size is not always given. Where it is, it says once, few, many or a class for expanded clones.

size	V	J	D	DNA	CDR3
few	TRBV3-1	TRBJ2-1	TRBD2	TGTGCCAGCAGCCAAGATCGGCGGGGGGTTGTATACAATGAGCAGTTCTTC	CASSQDRRGVVYNEQFF
.	TRBV28	TRBJ2-1	.	TGTGCCAGCACTCAACCTGGGGGTCTAGTGAAGTTCTTC	CASTQPGGLVKFF
.	TRBV20-1	TRBJ1-5	.	TGCAGTGCATCAAAAGGGCCTCAGGGGCAGCCCCAGCATTTT	CSASKGPQGQPQHF
few	TRBV4-2	TRBJ2-5	.	TGTGCCAGCAGCCAGGGGACGGGTGGTGGGTACCAAGAGACCCAGTACTTC	CASSQGTGGGYQETQYF
.	TRBV2	TRBJ2-7	.	TGTGCCAGCAGTGAAGCAACAGGGCCTACCTACGAGCAGTACTTC	CASSEATGPTYEQYF
.	TRBV5-6	TRBJ2-3	TRBD2	TGTGCCGGCAGCTTGGAGGGAGCGGGAAACACAGATACGCAGTATTTT	CAGSLEGAGNTDTQYF
.	TRBV20-1	TRBJ2-6	.	TGCAGTGCTAGGACCGGGACCCCCAACTCTGGGGCCAACGTCCTGACTTTC	CSARTGTPNSGANVLTF
.	TRBV6-1	TRBJ1-5	.	TGTGCCAGCGCGCGAGCGGGGGGGCTCTTCAATCAGCCCCAGCATTTT	CASARAGGLFNQPQHF
.	TRBV6-2/TRBV6-3	TRBJ1-5	.	TGTGCCAGCAGGGACAGCATCAATCAGCCCCAGCATTTT	CASRDSINQPQHF
few	TRBV20-1	TRBJ2-7	.	TGCAGTGGGGGGCCAGCCTACGAGCAGTACTTC	CSGGPAYEQYF
few	TRBV7-2	TRBJ1-2	.	TGTGCCAGCAGCTTAGTCCCGGGAGGTGACTATGGCTACACCTTC	CASSLVPGGDYGYTF
few	TRBV5-1	TRBJ1-2	.	TGCGCCAGCAGCTTGGATCAGGGCGGGAACTATGGCTACACCTTC	CASSLDQGGNYGYTF
.	TRBV7-9	TRBJ2-3	.	TGTGCCAGCAGCTTGGGCCTCACGGGTACGCAGTATTTT	CASSLGLTGTQYF
.	TRBV12-3/TRBV12-4	TRBJ2-5	TRBD1	TGTGCCAGCAGTCTAGGGACAGCCTCAAGAGAGCAGTACTTC	CASSLGTASREQYF
.	TRBV9	TRBJ1-5	.	TGTGCCAGCAGCGGAGGGTACAATCAGCCCCAGCATTTT	CASSGGYNQPQHF
.	TRBV7-2	TRBJ2-1	TRBD2	TGTGCCAGCAGCCAGGGACTAGCGAGTGAGCAGTTCTTC	CASSQGLASEQFF